What follows are 22 T cell receptor beta chains derived from one specimen sequenced in a study of T cells in Graves' hyperthyroidism and ophthalmopathy. RNA transcripts gave rise to amplified TCR beta CDR3 regions. The study used the HTBI primer set for a first-round RT-PCR of the TCR CDR3. TCRdb called the multiplex PCR reads again in MiXCR, with one record for every CDR3 protein. The sample gives approximately 480,000 distinct CDR3 sequences, around 20% of which show up once; 26% is in the top ten. The specimen sequenced was blood. Receptors were obtained from a man aged 18-30 years with Graves' hyperthyroidism.

This clonotype was seen ten or more times. The chain uses TRBV7-8 and TRBJ1-2; tentative D call: TRBD1 (5 bases). The V end lost 5 bases, the J end lost 8 bases, and 12 bases lay between the germline ends. This CDR3 is built from 12 residues. Germline lookup yields CDR1 SGHVS and CDR2 FQNEAQ. CDR3: CASSGGTYGYTF. The CDR3 DNA reads as TGTGCCAGCAGCGGAGGGACCTACGGCTACACCTTC.

The genes are TRBV6-5 and TRBJ2-7, with D maybe TRBD2 (5 bases). Trimming removed 0 bases at V and 7 bases at J, with 10 bases between. The germline V gene has CDR1 MNHEY and CDR2 SVGAGI. The CDR3 extends over 13 amino acids. CDR3 coding DNA: TGTGCCAGCAGTTACTCGGACTGGAAGGAGCAGTACTTC. It codes for CASSYSDWKEQYF.

A note on this clonotype: At one end the junction does not follow the germline gene, possibly because of a read error. The chain is built from TRBV7-9 and TRBJ1-1; D is undetermined. Germline CDR1 and CDR2: SEHNR and FQNEAQ (reference sequence). The CDR3 runs to 13 residues. In DNA, the CDR3 is TGTGCCAGCAGCTCGGCCCTGGGCACTGAAGCTTGCTTT. Translating gives CASSSALGTEACF.

This clonotype was detected only a few times. The rearrangement links TRBV5-1 to TRBJ2-7; 7 positions match TRBD2. Per the germline V gene, CDR1 is SGHRS and CDR2 is YFSETQ. The CDR3 runs 15 residues. Trimming took 4 bases from V and 4 from J; bases not matched to a gene: 11. This chain's CDR3 is CASSPSGGGLYEQYF. The DNA for the CDR3 is TGCGCCAGCAGCCCGTCGGGGGGAGGTTTATACGAGCAGTACTTC. The whole variable domain, remainder taken from reference TRBV5-1 and TRBJ2-7, is KAGVTQTPRYLIKTRGQQVTLSCSPISGHRSVSWYQQTPGQGLQFLFEYFSETQRNKGNFPGRFSGRQFSNSRSEMNVSTLELGDSALYLCASSPSGGGLYEQYFGPGTRLTVT.

This clonotype has just a few counts. A much larger clone lies one base from this, so it may be a read error. V and J are TRBV13 and TRBJ2-7; the D is unclear. The germline gives CDR1 PRHDT, CDR2 FYEKMQ (reference sequence). The CDR3 has 12 residues. V lost 4 bases to trimming and J lost 5 bases, with 9 bases between them. In DNA, the CDR3 is TGTGCCAGCAGCTCAATGAACCACGAGCAGTACTTC. Translating gives CASSSMNHEQYF.

In its sample, this clonotype was seen many times. CDR3 bases: TGCAGTGCTATACCGGGACAGGGGCGCTATGGCTACACCTTC. Protein sequence: CSAIPGQGRYGYTF. The gene calls are TRBV20-1 and TRBJ1-2; 10 bases align to TRBD1. Trimming took 4 bases from V and 4 from J; bases not matched to a gene: 6. The CDR3 is made up of 14 amino acids. Per germline, CDR1 DFQATT and CDR2 SNEGSKA (reference sequence).

This clonotype occurred many times. The chain uses TRBV2 and TRBJ1-5, with D unresolved. V was cut by 1 base and J by 2 bases, with 6 bases left in between. The length of the CDR3 is 14 residues. The V gene's germline CDR1 is SNHLY and CDR2 FYNNEI. The CDR3 is CASSEGRRNQPQHF. The CDR3 coding sequence is TGTGCCAGCAGTGAAGGCAGACGCAATCAGCCCCAGCATTTT.

Many counts were recorded for this clonotype. The CDR3 nucleotides are TGTGCCAGCAGTTTAACCGACAGGGGGACCTATGGCTACACCTTC. Translated: CASSLTDRGTYGYTF. This chain joins TRBV28 and TRBJ1-2; 9 positions agree with TRBD1. Germline CDR1 is MDHEN and CDR2 is SYDVKM. The CDR3 length is 15 residues. With V trimmed by 2 bases and J by 4 bases, 5 bases remained unmatched.

This clonotype was detected many times. This rearrangement joins TRBV19 to TRBJ2-5; tentatively, D is TRBD2 (5 bases). Germline values: CDR1 LNHDA, CDR2 SQIVND (reference sequence). The CDR3 runs to 17 residues. The V gene lost 1 base and the J gene lost 0 bases, with 15 bases spanning the gap. CDR3 DNA: TGTGCCAGTAGTATAGGAGGGCTGTGGCAGGACCAAGAGACCCAGTACTTC. Its translation is CASSIGGLWQDQETQYF.

This clonotype was seen at least ten times. This chain links TRBV5-1 with TRBJ2-7; 9 nucleotides agree with TRBD1. The V gene end was trimmed by 5 bases and the J gene end by 1 base; junction bases not matched to a gene: 7. This CDR3 has 15 residues. Looked up from germline, CDR1 is SGHRS and CDR2 is YFSETQ. The CDR3 region is CASSPTGGKSYEQYF. In DNA form, the CDR3 reads TGCGCCAGCAGTCCGACAGGGGGGAAGTCCTACGAGCAGTACTTC.

This clonotype was counted at least ten times. The gene calls are TRBV9 and TRBJ1-2; the D is unclear. V was pared by 0 bases and J by 0 bases, with 9 bases between. The CDR3 is made up of 15 amino acids. Germline V gene sequence: CDR1 SGDLS, CDR2 YYNGEE. CDR3 sequence reads: CASSVGSQSNYGYTF. The CDR3 DNA follows: TGTGCCAGCAGCGTAGGTTCTCAGTCTAACTATGGCTACACCTTC.

Ten or more counts support this clonotype. The chain links TRBV27 to TRBJ1-5; D possibly corresponds to TRBD1 (5 bases). The CDR3 loop spans 15 amino acids. The germline V gene has CDR1 MNHEY and CDR2 SMNVEV (reference sequence). Trimming left V 5 bases short and J 0 bases short, with 11 bases between. CDR3 protein: CASSPRDLSNQPQHF. CDR3 in DNA: TGTGCCAGCAGTCCAAGGGACCTTAGCAATCAGCCCCAGCATTTT.

V usage is TRBV30 and J usage is TRBJ2-6, with TRBD2 matching 10 bases. The germline CDR1 and CDR2 sequences are GTSNPN and SVGIG (reference sequence). V was clipped by 8 bases and J by 1 base; unmatched bases: 8. The CDR3 has 16 residues. This CDR3 is CAGTSGVVSGANVLTF. CDR3 nucleotides: TGTGCCGGTACTAGCGGGGTGGTTTCTGGGGCCAACGTCCTGACTTTC. Full variable domain (rest looked up from reference TRBV30 and TRBJ2-6): SQTIHQWPATLVQPVGSPLSLECTVEGTSNPNLYWYRQAAGRGLQLLFYSVGIGQISSEVPQNLSASRPQDRQFILSSKKLLLSDSGFYLCAGTSGVVSGANVLTFGAGSRLTVL.

This chain uses TRBV27 with TRBJ2-2; D remains ambiguous. Trimming cost V 5 bases and J 1 base, with 14 bases left between them. Germline V gene data show CDR1 as MNHEY and CDR2 as SMNVEV (reference sequence). CDR3 length: 16 residues. The CDR3 DNA reads TGTGCCAGCAGTACCCGACGTGGATTGAACACCGGGGAGCTGTTTTTT. Translated: CASSTRRGLNTGELFF.

This clonotype was observed many times. V gene TRBV10-3 combines with J gene TRBJ2-7; 7 bases map to TRBD1. CDR1 and CDR2 (germline): ENHRY, SYGVKD. The CDR3 loop spans 14 amino acids. After removal of 6 bases from V and 3 bases from J, the junction contained 8 bases not matched to a gene. The CDR3 DNA is TGTGCCATCAGGGGGACAGAGGGTCACTACGAGCAGTACTTC. This translates into CAIRGTEGHYEQYF.

This chain joins TRBV24-1 and TRBJ2-5, with D perhaps being TRBD1 or TRBD2 (6 bases each). V was pared by 3 bases and J by 5 bases, with 18 bases between. In germline, CDR1 is KGHDR, CDR2 SFDVKD. The CDR3 has 16 residues. CDR3 DNA: TGTGCCACCAGTGATCCCTCGTTGGGGGGCCGGGAGACCCAGTACTTC. This translates into CATSDPSLGGRETQYF.

This clonotype was seen at least ten times. The chain employs TRBV6-1 and TRBJ1-1, with D unresolved. This CDR3 contains 12 residues. The germline gives CDR1 MNHNS, CDR2 SASEGT. Trimming removed 6 bases at V and 4 bases at J, with 9 bases between. CDR3 nucleotide sequence: TGTGCCAGCAGATTCATGAGCACTGAAGCTTTCTTT. It is translated as CASRFMSTEAFF.

This clonotype has at least ten counts. The chain employs TRBV5-1 and TRBJ1-3; D not resolved. This CDR3 comprises 16 residues. Looked up from germline, CDR1 is SGHRS and CDR2 is YFSETQ. Trimming stripped 0 bases from V and 4 bases from J, with 14 bases between. Here the CDR3 DNA reads TGCGCCAGCAGCTTGGATGTCCAAATGGAGGGAAACACCATATATTTT. Its translation is CASSLDVQMEGNTIYF.

The sample holds a few counts of this clonotype. The chain is built from TRBV7-2 and TRBJ2-7; D possibly matches TRBD1 or TRBD2 (6 bases each). This CDR3 region has 13 residues. V lost 1 base and J 7 bases, leaving 11 bases between the germline ends. CDR1 and CDR2 (germline): SGHTA, FQGNSA. The CDR3 here is CASSLVGGKEQYF. CDR3 nucleotide sequence: TGTGCCAGCAGCTTAGTGGGGGGCAAGGAGCAGTACTTC.

At least ten counts were recorded for this clonotype. This rearrangement joins TRBV6-1 to TRBJ1-2; D is unresolved. Germline assignment: CDR1 MNHNS and CDR2 SASEGT. Trimming cost V 7 bases and J 4 bases, with 19 bases left between them. This CDR3 region has 15 residues. Here the CDR3 DNA reads TGTGCCAGCACCCCACTCACGGAATTGACCTATGGCTACACCTTC. The encoded protein is CASTPLTELTYGYTF.

Concerning this clonotype itself: The junction departs from the called germline gene at one end, perhaps through a read error. J is TRBJ2-7 and V is TRBV18, with 10 bases that match TRBD1. CDR1 is KGHSH and CDR2 is LQKENI in the germline V gene. This CDR3 spans 17 amino acids. This CDR3 is CASSPPAVGTGEAEQNF. The DNA for the CDR3 is TGTGCCAGCTCACCACCGGCAGTGGGGACAGGGGAGGCCGAGCAGAACTTC.

This clonotype came up many times. The CDR3 coding sequence is TGTGCCAGTAGTGTGGCAGGGGGTGGCACTGAAGCTTTCTTT. Translating gives CASSVAGGGTEAFF. The chain has TRBV19 and TRBJ1-1; 7 bases fit TRBD1. J lost 4 bases, V lost 5 bases, and 7 bases had no gene match. Per germline, CDR1 LNHDA and CDR2 SQIVND (reference sequence). The CDR3 is 14 residues long.